This entry features one TCR beta chain sequence. The antigen is unknown. The CDR3 runs to 13 residues. V was trimmed by 3 bases and J by 7 bases, leaving 7 bases between them. The germline gives CDR1 SNHLY, CDR2 FYNNEI. Separate cDNA molecules each had unique molecular identifiers attached to them. Each CDR3 protein gets one entry after TCRdb re-called the 5' RACE reads with MiXCR. The table includes about 83,000 distinct CDR3 sequences, around an eighth detected once. This sample stems from a study of early T cells in non-severe SARS-CoV-2 infection. Overall study context: The input, bulk RNA from unsorted whole blood, was sequenced, and chains were unpaired.

Broader study findings: Matching with VDJdb favored anti-spike CD8 responses (missing private and CD4 specificities).

The clonotype originates from an adult who was a healthcare worker with PCR-confirmed SARS-CoV-2 infection or an uninfected control (not recorded which). V is TRBV2 and J is TRBJ1-6; D is unclear. The sequencing input was whole blood. CDR3 sequence: CASSDLGNSPLHF. The CDR3, as DNA: TGTGCCAGCAGTGATTTGGGGAATTCACCCCTCCACTTT.